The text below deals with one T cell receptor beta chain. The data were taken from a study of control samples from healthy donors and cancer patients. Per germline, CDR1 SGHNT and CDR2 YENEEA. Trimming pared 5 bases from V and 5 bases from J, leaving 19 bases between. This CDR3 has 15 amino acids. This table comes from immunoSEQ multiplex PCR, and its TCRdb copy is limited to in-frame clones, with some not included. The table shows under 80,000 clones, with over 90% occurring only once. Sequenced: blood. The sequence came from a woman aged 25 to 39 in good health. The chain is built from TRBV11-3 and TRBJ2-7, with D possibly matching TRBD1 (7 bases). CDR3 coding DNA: TGTGCCAGCAGCCTCAGACAGGGAGGCTACCACGAGCAGTACGTC. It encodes CASSLRQGGYHEQYV.